Listed here are 26 T cell receptor beta chains from one sample, sequenced in a study of OX40 agonist ivuxolimab in advanced cancers. Sequencing was performed with immunoSEQ multiplex PCR; in TCRdb, only in-frame clones are kept and a portion is missing. The profile covers 15,000 to 20,000 clones, with roughly 80% appearing a single time and over 20% taken by the ten largest. Material: CD4+ or CD8+ T cells sorted from blood, obtained in a trial of the OX40 agonist ivuxolimab. These receptors originate from an adult with an advanced solid tumor such as melanoma, head and neck, liver or kidney cancer.

The V gene is TRBV6-6, the J gene TRBJ1-1; possibly TRBD1 for D (6 bases). The CDR3 totals 14 residues. The V end lost 5 bases, the J end lost 5 bases, and 15 bases lay between the germline ends. Per germline, CDR1 MNHNY and CDR2 SVGAGI (reference sequence). The CDR3 is CASSDRGGGTEAFF. The CDR3 nucleotides read TGTGCCAGCAGTGACCGAGGGGGTGGGACTGAAGCTTTCTTT.

This clone was picked up one time. The V and J genes are TRBV15 and TRBJ2-7, with a weak D call TRBD1 (5 bases). This CDR3 has 14 residues. V lost 5 bases and J 2 bases, leaving 13 bases between the germline ends. Per germline, CDR1 LNHNV and CDR2 YYDKDF (reference sequence). The CDR3 DNA reads TGTGCCACCAGCCCCGAGGTGGGGCCCTACGAGCAGTACTTC. Amino acids: CATSPEVGPYEQYF.

The rearrangement links TRBV27 to TRBJ2-2; no clear D. Germline lookup yields CDR1 MNHEY and CDR2 SMNVEV (reference sequence). V lost 3 bases, J lost 3 bases, and 8 bases lay in between. The CDR3 length is 14 residues. The CDR3 DNA follows: TGTGCCAGCAGTTTCGCTACATACACCGGGGAGCTGTTTTTT. Its translation: CASSFATYTGELFF.

V and J are TRBV30 and TRBJ1-6, with TRBD1 matching over 9 bases. Germline trimming cut 0 bases from V and 9 bases from J; bases unmatched to any gene: 3. In germline, CDR1 is GTSNPN, CDR2 SVGIG (reference sequence). CDR3 size: 14 residues. CDR3 amino acids: CAWSVGTGSSPLHF. For the CDR3, the DNA is TGTGCCTGGAGTGTAGGGACAGGGTCTTCACCCCTCCACTTT.

V and J are TRBV25-1 and TRBJ1-5, with D perhaps matching TRBD1 (5 bases). This CDR3 has 14 residues. V was shortened by 3 bases and J by 1 base, with 7 bases between the two germline ends. CDR1 is MGHDK, CDR2 SYGVNS, per germline. The CDR3 nucleotides are TGTGCCAGCAGTGACAGGGAAAGCAATCAGCCCCAGCATTTT. This translates into CASSDRESNQPQHF.

This clone has just one count. The chain carries TRBV23-1 and TRBJ1-4; D uncertain. TRBV23-1 is identified as an open reading frame with a role that is uncertain. V was pared by 11 bases and J by 4 bases, with 14 bases between. This CDR3 contains 13 residues. CDR3 loop: CAGPKSGNEKLFF. The DNA of the CDR3 is TGCGCCGGTCCGAAATCGGGTAATGAAAAACTGTTTTTT.

The chain carries TRBV7-9 and TRBJ1-5; TRBD1 is a possible D gene (6 bases). Germline V lookup: CDR1 SEHNR, CDR2 FQNEAQ (reference sequence). The CDR3 is 16 amino acids. V was shortened by 5 bases and J by 0 bases, with 14 bases between the two germline ends. The CDR3 bases are TGTGCCAGCAGCCCACAGGGCCCACCTAGCAATCAGCCCCAGCATTTT. Translating gives CASSPQGPPSNQPQHF.

This clone occurred a few times. The chain links TRBV7-9 to TRBJ2-5, with D possibly being TRBD1 or TRBD2 (6 bases each). The CDR3 consists of 19 residues. The V gene lost 0 bases and the J gene lost 0 bases, with 20 bases spanning the gap. Per germline, CDR1 SEHNR and CDR2 FQNEAQ (reference sequence). DNA for the CDR3: TGTGCCAGCAGCTTAGCGGTCGGGGAGGACAGACAGTACCAAGAGACCCAGTACTTC. Protein: CASSLAVGEDRQYQETQYF.

The chain links TRBV7-9 to TRBJ2-1; D is uncertain. The germline V and J ends were trimmed by 9 bases and 0 bases, with 15 bases remaining between them. CDR1 SEHNR and CDR2 FQNEAQ come from the germline V gene (reference sequence). The CDR3 totals 15 residues. CDR3 sequence (DNA): TGTGCCAGTATCTTGGGGTCTCGCTCCTACAATGAGCAGTTCTTC. It is translated as CASILGSRSYNEQFF.

The genes are TRBV19 and TRBJ2-7; D might be TRBD1 or TRBD2, each matching 5 bases. V lost 1 base and J lost 0, with 10 bases in between. The germline CDR1 and CDR2 sequences are LNHDA and SQIVND (reference sequence). The CDR3 runs to 15 residues. The CDR3 spells CASSIGPGTSYEQYF. CDR3 sequence (DNA): TGTGCCAGTAGTATAGGGCCTGGGACCTCCTACGAGCAGTACTTC.

This chain links TRBV27 with TRBJ2-2; TRBD1 agrees at 9 bases. Trimming cost V 0 bases and J 7 bases; bases outside gene matches: 9. This CDR3 has 17 residues. Per the germline V gene, CDR1 is MNHEY and CDR2 is SMNVEV (reference sequence). CDR3 DNA: TGTGCCAGCAGTTTATCACAGGGGGCGTTATTCGTCGGGGAGCTGTTTTTT. It is translated as CASSLSQGALFVGELFF.

The chain links TRBV7-3 to TRBJ2-1; D possibly uses TRBD1 or TRBD2 (6 bases each). CDR1 and CDR2 (germline): SGHTA, FQGTGA. Between the trimmed V and J ends, which lost 2 bases and 0 bases, there was a span of 8 bases. CDR3 length equals 15 residues. The CDR3 DNA sequence: TGTGCCAGCAGCTTACCGGGGGCCTCCTACAATGAGCAGTTCTTC. This codes for CASSLPGASYNEQFF.

This clone was seen once. CDR3 nucleotides: TGCGCCAGCAGCGTAGCGGGAGGTAGAGAGACCCAGTACTTC. Protein product: CASSVAGGRETQYF. V is TRBV5-1 and J is TRBJ2-5; 10 bases map to TRBD2. Per the germline V gene, CDR1 is SGHRS and CDR2 is YFSETQ. J was trimmed by 4 bases and V by 4 bases; bases with no gene match: 4. CDR3 length equals 14 residues.

This sequence joins TRBV11-1 and TRBJ2-7; a weak D match, TRBD2 (5 bases). Germline V gene lookup returns CDR1 SGHAT and CDR2 FQDESV (reference sequence). The ends were cut back, 3 bases at V and 2 bases at J, with 11 bases in the middle. CDR3 length: 14 residues. The CDR3 nucleotides read TGTGCCAGCAGCTTGAGCGGTGCCCCCTACGAGCAGTACTTC. It encodes CASSLSGAPYEQYF.

The chain has TRBV28 and TRBJ1-6, with D maybe TRBD1 (6 bases). CDR3 size: 16 residues. Germline loops: CDR1 MDHEN, CDR2 SYDVKM. V was pared by 7 bases and J by 3 bases, with 16 bases between. The CDR3 loop reads CASTEDRRIYNSPLHF. CDR3 nucleotide sequence: TGTGCCAGCACCGAAGACAGGCGCATCTATAATTCACCCCTCCACTTT.

The gene calls are TRBV7-2 and TRBJ2-5; a possible D gene is TRBD1 (6 bases). The J call is doubtful: the DNA matches TRBJ2-7 better. CDR1 is SGHTA and CDR2 is FQGNSA in the germline V gene. This CDR3 spans 13 amino acids. CDR3 loop: CASSSWTADEQYF. As DNA, the CDR3 is TGTGCCAGCAGCTCCTGGACAGCGGACGAGCAGTACTTC.

This chain links TRBV27 with TRBJ1-2; a possible D gene is TRBD1 (5 bases). V lost 2 bases to trimming and J lost 2 bases, with 15 bases between them. CDR1 MNHEY and CDR2 SMNVEV come from the germline V gene (reference sequence). The CDR3 is 16 residues long. CDR3 region: CASSLSPSTANYGYTF. CDR3 DNA sequence: TGTGCCAGCAGTTTAAGCCCCTCGACAGCGAACTATGGCTACACCTTC.

The chain recombines TRBV7-7 with TRBJ1-1, with D hard to call. From germline, CDR1 is SSHAT and CDR2 FNYEAQ (reference sequence). The CDR3 length is 13 residues. The germline V and J ends were trimmed by 5 bases and 2 bases, with 9 bases remaining between them. This CDR3 is CASSLNVNTEAFF. The CDR3 DNA reads TGTGCCAGCAGCCTCAATGTCAACACTGAAGCTTTCTTT.

The chain joins TRBV4-2 to TRBJ2-1; TRBD2 might be the D (6 bases). Trimming took 0 bases from V and 0 from J, leaving 9 bases between them. The CDR3 length is 16 residues. Germline loops: CDR1 LGHNA, CDR2 YNFKEQ. DNA of the CDR3: TGTGCCAGCAGCCAAGAGGAGGGCTACTCCTACAATGAGCAGTTCTTC. It encodes CASSQEEGYSYNEQFF.

This clone was picked up a small number of times. The V gene is TRBV28, the J gene TRBJ2-7, with D perhaps TRBD2 (6 bases). V lost 4 bases and J lost 2, with 9 bases in between. This CDR3 spans 13 amino acids. Germline V gene sequence: CDR1 MDHEN, CDR2 SYDVKM. For the CDR3, the DNA is TGTGCCAGCAGTTACGGGAGCGCCTACGAGCAGTACTTC. It specifies CASSYGSAYEQYF.

J is TRBJ2-5 and V is TRBV19, with D tentatively TRBD1 or TRBD2 (5 bases each). The DNA end favors TRBJ2-7, so the J call may be wrong. CDR1 and CDR2 from the germline V gene are LNHDA and SQIVND (reference sequence). The CDR3 runs to 13 residues. CDR3 nucleotides: TGTGCCAGGCCCAAGGGGAGCACCTACGAGCAGTACTTC. Encoded protein: CARPKGSTYEQYF.

V gene TRBV4-3 combines with J gene TRBJ2-7; a weak D match, TRBD1 (6 bases). The CDR3 spans 14 residues. The ends were cut back, 0 bases at V and 3 bases at J, with 9 bases in the middle. Germline V gene sequence: CDR1 LGHNA, CDR2 YSLEER. The CDR3 DNA sequence: TGCGCCAGCAGCCAAGATCGGGACAACTACGAGCAGTACTTC. Translation gives CASSQDRDNYEQYF.

The CDR3 DNA reads as TGTGCCACCAGCGGGGGACTAGCGGGCACAGATACGCAGTATTTT. Amino acids: CATSGGLAGTDTQYF. This chain links TRBV15 with TRBJ2-3, with 11 bases lining up with TRBD2. Germline CDR1 and CDR2: LNHNV and YYDKDF (reference sequence). This CDR3 spans 15 amino acids. Germline trimming cut 5 bases from V and 1 base from J; bases unmatched to any gene: 2.

The gene calls are TRBV6-1 and TRBJ1-2, with a possible D match to TRBD1 (5 bases). Germline-derived CDR1 and CDR2 are MNHNS and SASEGT. The V gene lost 2 bases and the J gene lost 4 bases, with 14 bases spanning the gap. This CDR3 contains 15 residues. CDR3 nucleotide sequence: TGTGCCAGCAGTGAAACCTGGGGCCGGTCCTATGGCTACACCTTC. It encodes CASSETWGRSYGYTF.

This clone is judged medium-sized. This chain connects TRBV6-1 to TRBJ2-3, with 7 bases lining up with TRBD2. CDR3 size: 15 residues. After removal of 6 bases from V and 2 bases from J, the junction contained 8 bases not matched to a gene. In germline, CDR1 is MNHNS, CDR2 SASEGT. CDR3 region: CASSGTTSPTDTQYF. In DNA form, the CDR3 reads TGTGCCAGCAGCGGGACTACCAGCCCCACAGATACGCAGTATTTT.

The chain combines TRBV12-5 with TRBJ1-1; possible D gene TRBD1, 6 bases. Trimming left V 2 bases short and J 0 bases short, with 16 bases between. This CDR3 has 17 residues. Germline CDR1 LGHNT, CDR2 FRNRAP. The CDR3 protein is CASGLHTRTDLNTEAFF. The CDR3 nucleotides read TGTGCTAGTGGTTTGCACACTCGGACAGACTTGAACACTGAAGCTTTCTTT.